A selection of T cell receptor beta chains follows, all from one sample in a study of long-term antiretroviral therapy in people with HIV. Assay: immunoSEQ multiplex PCR; the TCRdb copy retains only in-frame clones and omits some. The sample lists about 11,000 clones; about four fifths were seen once. The sequenced sample was unsorted PBMCs, obtained 1.8 years after starting antiretroviral therapy. The receptors originated from a man aged 35-49 years with HIV. The conserved cysteine and the conserved F or W are not part of the CDR3 here.

>TRBV7-2
ASSLAANQPQH
>TRBV4-2
ASTPKGSFPPTNEKLF
>TRBV18
ASSPVGEQF
>TRBV28
ASSPWGQRGTDTQY
>TRBV28
ASTPSGGPYNEQF
>TRBV29-1
SVGRASSYNEQF
>TRBV19
ASSLPDRLNYGYT
>TRBV5-6
ASSLRQTNYGYT
>TRBV29-1
SVDGQGADTQY
>TRBV5-1
ASSSRGDPKYEQY
>TRBV7-9
ASKVEGSSYNEQF
>TRBV18
ASSRQGNTEAF
>TRBV7-8
ASSLVGDGYT
>TRBV5-4
ASSLSGINEKLF
>TRBV6-4
ASSDRGTSSYNEQF
>TRBV2
ASSEALGTQY
>TRBV18
ASSPSQETQY
>TRBV28
ASRKYEQY
>TRBV28
ASSLGGSRETQY
>TRBV4-1
ASSPLGVLEQY
>TRBV6-1
ASSEQRKGTTEAF
>TRBV4-2
ASSDGLAGNSYEQY
>TRBV7-9
ASSSPGEGTDTQY
>TRBV11-2
ASSERRDTQY
>TRBV4-2
ASSPLTTPYEQY
>TRBV7-6
ASSGTLPPGEKLF
>TRBV9
VSSDPTRDQNTGELF
>TRBV9
ASSEGTNPYNEQF
>TRBV27
ASSLAGGRPETQY
>TRBV27
ASSLWANTEAF
>TRBV18
ASSQDYQGQGRKEF
>TRBV6-1
ASSEGLRGEKLF
>TRBV11-2
ASSLERASADTQY
>TRBV5-5
ASSLWGFTGANVLT
>TRBV30
AWSSALDGYT
>TRBV7-3
ASSLTSGTHNEQF
>TRBV9
ASSPSGERNEKLF
>TRBV5-1
ASSQGQGTLNYGYT
>TRBV10-3
AIRWDNTYEQY
>TRBV10-3
AISELLNTNTGELF
>TRBV5-6
ASSFGETYEQY
>TRBV28
ASSLLPGSGTTDTQY
>TRBV27
ASSLSLTGGYT
>TRBV7-3
ASSFGESSYNEQF
>TRBV28
ASRPLGVANSYEQY
>TRBV9
ASSAPGLSYQETQY
>TRBV9
ASSVSLGQGGTGANVLT
>TRBV11-1
ASSPGLAGRDNEQF
>TRBV7-8
ASSLANGGSGNQPQH
>TRBV11-2
ASSLEENGRASETQY
>TRBV19
ASNQREGPIFYGYT
>TRBV19
ASKTRGNTEAF
>TRBV27
ASAPGAGLYNEQF
>TRBV5-4
ASSRDPNNEQF
>TRBV25-1
ASSGDLDQPQH
>TRBV25-1
ASSPRQGFANYGYT
>TRBV7-9
ASSRSGGGSNQPQH
>TRBV27
ASSSGSYEQY